The rows below give T cell receptor beta chains drawn from one sample of a study of radiotherapy plus CTLA-4 blockade in lung cancer. Profiled with immunoSEQ multiplex PCR; TCRdb holds only in-frame clones, not every one. The sample records approximately 39,000 clones, 55% to 75% being singletons. Sequenced material: peripheral blood, taken from a patient treated with radiotherapy plus ipilimumab. These receptors were taken from a human donor with non-small cell lung cancer who had stable disease on radiotherapy plus ipilimumab. Both conserved end residues are part of each CDR3. D genes are given only for firm matches. Size tells how often a clone was seen (once, few, many) or the class of an expanded clone, and some rows leave it out.

v_call: TRBV19
j_call: TRBJ2-1
clone_size: .
d_call: .
cdr3_aa: CASKGGGYEQFF
cdr3_nt: TGTGCCAGTAAAGGGGGGGGATATGAGCAGTTCTTC

v_call: TRBV5-6
j_call: TRBJ1-2
clone_size: few
d_call: TRBD1
cdr3_aa: CASSPDRGRSYTF
cdr3_nt: TGTGCCAGCAGTCCCGACAGGGGTCGAAGCTACACCTTC

v_call: TRBV11-3
j_call: TRBJ1-2
clone_size: .
d_call: TRBD1
cdr3_aa: CASSSLDETGNGYTF
cdr3_nt: TGTGCCAGCAGCTCCCTTGACGAGACAGGGAATGGCTACACCTTC

v_call: TRBV6-6
j_call: TRBJ1-2
clone_size: few
d_call: TRBD1
cdr3_aa: CASTETDRVEFGYTF
cdr3_nt: TGTGCCAGCACCGAAACGGACAGGGTAGAATTTGGCTACACCTTC

v_call: TRBV11-2
j_call: TRBJ2-7
clone_size: .
d_call: TRBD2
cdr3_aa: CASTVLAGGSYEQYF
cdr3_nt: TGTGCCAGCACGGTACTAGCGGGGGGCTCCTACGAGCAGTACTTC

v_call: TRBV14
j_call: TRBJ2-6
clone_size: .
d_call: .
cdr3_aa: CASSQGQPGANVLTF
cdr3_nt: TGTGCCAGCAGTCAGGGACAACCTGGGGCCAACGTCCTGACTTTC

v_call: TRBV2
j_call: TRBJ1-5
clone_size: .
d_call: TRBD1
cdr3_aa: CASSETGGSNQPQHF
cdr3_nt: TGTGCCAGCAGTGAGACAGGGGGCAGCAATCAGCCCCAGCATTTT

v_call: TRBV2
j_call: TRBJ1-2
clone_size: few
d_call: TRBD1
cdr3_aa: CASRTGGLGGYTF
cdr3_nt: TGTGCCAGCAGGACAGGGGGCCTGGGGGGCTACACCTTC

v_call: TRBV9
j_call: TRBJ2-7
clone_size: .
d_call: TRBD1
cdr3_aa: CASSGQTGISYEQYF
cdr3_nt: TGTGCCAGCAGCGGACAGACAGGGATCTCCTACGAGCAGTACTTC

v_call: TRBV14
j_call: TRBJ1-1
clone_size: once
d_call: .
cdr3_aa: CASSQVRSGRGTEAFF
cdr3_nt: TGTGCCAGCAGCCAAGTAAGATCAGGGAGGGGCACTGAAGCTTTCTTT

v_call: TRBV5-1
j_call: TRBJ1-2
clone_size: once
d_call: .
cdr3_aa: CASSPLWGGGLNYGYTF
cdr3_nt: TGCGCCAGCAGTCCTCTTTGGGGGGGCGGTCTAAACTATGGCTACACCTTC

v_call: TRBV9
j_call: TRBJ2-5
clone_size: .
d_call: .
cdr3_aa: CASSVGVGQGQETQYF
cdr3_nt: TGTGCCAGCAGCGTAGGGGTAGGGCAGGGCCAAGAGACCCAGTACTTC

v_call: TRBV5-5
j_call: TRBJ1-2
clone_size: .
d_call: .
cdr3_aa: CASSSHSSPGYTF
cdr3_nt: TGTGCCAGCAGCTCTCACAGCAGTCCCGGCTACACCTTC

v_call: TRBV10-2
j_call: TRBJ1-5
clone_size: .
d_call: .
cdr3_aa: CASSEKGIGVHF
cdr3_nt: TGCGCCAGCAGTGAGAAGGGGATTGGGGTTCATTTT

v_call: TRBV19
j_call: TRBJ1-1
clone_size: .
d_call: TRBD1
cdr3_aa: CASSPAAGGTTEAFF
cdr3_nt: TGTGCCAGTAGTCCCGCGGCAGGGGGGACCACTGAAGCTTTCTTT

v_call: TRBV5-1
j_call: TRBJ1-2
clone_size: .
d_call: TRBD1
cdr3_aa: CASSPGQGNYGYTF
cdr3_nt: TGCGCCAGCAGCCCCGGACAGGGGAACTATGGCTACACCTTC

v_call: TRBV6-6
j_call: TRBJ2-7
clone_size: .
d_call: TRBD2
cdr3_aa: CASSSSGGEQYF
cdr3_nt: TGTGCCAGCAGTTCTAGCGGGGGGGAGCAGTACTTC

v_call: TRBV4-1
j_call: TRBJ1-1
clone_size: .
d_call: TRBD1
cdr3_aa: CASSLTGGGDAEAFF
cdr3_nt: TGCGCCAGCAGCCTTACAGGGGGCGGGGATGCTGAAGCTTTCTTT

v_call: TRBV6-5
j_call: TRBJ1-2
clone_size: .
d_call: .
cdr3_aa: CASSYRGNGYTF
cdr3_nt: TGTGCCAGCAGTTACAGGGGGAACGGCTACACCTTC

v_call: TRBV25-1
j_call: TRBJ2-4
clone_size: few
d_call: .
cdr3_aa: CASSEPGTGAKNIQYF
cdr3_nt: TGTGCCAGCAGTGAACCCGGGACTGGAGCCAAAAACATTCAGTACTTC

v_call: TRBV19
j_call: TRBJ1-2
clone_size: .
d_call: .
cdr3_aa: CASLPQRGSYGYTF
cdr3_nt: TGTGCCAGCCTCCCACAGCGGGGATCGTATGGCTACACCTTC

v_call: TRBV5-1
j_call: TRBJ2-6
clone_size: .
d_call: .
cdr3_aa: CASTASMGIGSGANVLTF
cdr3_nt: TGCGCCAGCACAGCTTCAATGGGAATCGGGAGTGGGGCCAACGTCCTGACTTTC

v_call: TRBV7-9
j_call: TRBJ2-1
clone_size: .
d_call: .
cdr3_aa: CASSLPGPYNEQFF
cdr3_nt: TGTGCCAGCAGCTTACCAGGGCCTTACAATGAGCAGTTCTTC

v_call: TRBV25-1
j_call: TRBJ2-5
clone_size: .
d_call: TRBD2
cdr3_aa: CASSELAGGQETQYF
cdr3_nt: TGTGCCAGCAGTGAGCTAGCGGGGGGGCAGGAGACCCAGTACTTC

v_call: TRBV5-1
j_call: TRBJ1-1
clone_size: .
d_call: .
cdr3_aa: CASTLGLNTEAFF
cdr3_nt: TGCGCCAGCACCTTGGGGCTGAACACTGAAGCTTTCTTT

v_call: TRBV6-1
j_call: TRBJ1-5
clone_size: .
d_call: .
cdr3_aa: CASNFGGASNQPQHF
cdr3_nt: TGTGCCAGCAACTTTGGAGGGGCAAGCAATCAGCCCCAGCATTTT

v_call: TRBV27
j_call: TRBJ1-2
clone_size: once
d_call: .
cdr3_aa: CASSLELTGTSNYGYTF
cdr3_nt: TGTGCCAGCAGTTTAGAACTCACAGGGACGAGTAACTATGGCTACACCTTC

v_call: TRBV6-5
j_call: TRBJ1-1
clone_size: .
d_call: TRBD1
cdr3_aa: CASSSGDRVRSFF
cdr3_nt: TGTGCCAGCAGTTCTGGGGACAGGGTACGTTCGTTCTTT

v_call: TRBV2
j_call: TRBJ2-5
clone_size: .
d_call: TRBD2
cdr3_aa: CASRAGTSEETQYF
cdr3_nt: TGTGCCAGCAGGGCCGGGACTAGCGAAGAGACCCAGTACTTC

v_call: TRBV21-1
j_call: TRBJ1-3
clone_size: once
d_call: .
cdr3_aa: CASSKEGTGERNTIYF
cdr3_nt: TGTGCCAGCAGCAAAGAGGGGACAGGGGAACGAAACACCATATATTTT

v_call: TRBV7-9
j_call: TRBJ2-4
clone_size: few
d_call: .
cdr3_aa: CASSLGQGSLAKNIQYF
cdr3_nt: TGTGCCAGCAGCTTGGGTCAGGGGTCCCTAGCCAAAAACATTCAGTACTTC